This TCR beta chain was observed in a study of T cells after posttransplantation cyclophosphamide. Sequencing was performed with immunoSEQ multiplex PCR; in TCRdb, only in-frame clones are kept and a portion is missing. Of about 20,000 clones listed, under 99% are singletons. Cells defined as naive were viable CD3+CD4+ or CD3+CD8+ and CCR7+CD45RA+CD45RO-CD95-CD27+CD28+. Losses at the gene ends were 7 bases for V and 3 bases for J; bases not matched to a gene: 30. The germline V gene has CDR1 LNHDA and CDR2 SQIVND (reference sequence). The CDR3 runs to 21 residues. A note on this clone: Its antigen is currently unknown.

The study's findings and limits: Recipient CMV seropositivity and CMV reactivation strongly tracked TRB clonality. TRB overlap between skin or GI tissue T cells and blood was limited.

Sequenced input: naive CD4+ T cells sorted from PBMCs. The gene calls are TRBV19 and TRBJ2-7, with 7 bases fitting TRBD2. The sequence was collected from a man in his forties in good health, CMV-negative, and a related stem cell transplant donor. Here the CDR3 DNA reads TGTGCCAGTACTCCGAGGTTGATCAGTACCCGGACCCCTAGCGGCCTCTACGAGCAGTACTTC. Translating it yields CASTPRLISTRTPSGLYEQYF.